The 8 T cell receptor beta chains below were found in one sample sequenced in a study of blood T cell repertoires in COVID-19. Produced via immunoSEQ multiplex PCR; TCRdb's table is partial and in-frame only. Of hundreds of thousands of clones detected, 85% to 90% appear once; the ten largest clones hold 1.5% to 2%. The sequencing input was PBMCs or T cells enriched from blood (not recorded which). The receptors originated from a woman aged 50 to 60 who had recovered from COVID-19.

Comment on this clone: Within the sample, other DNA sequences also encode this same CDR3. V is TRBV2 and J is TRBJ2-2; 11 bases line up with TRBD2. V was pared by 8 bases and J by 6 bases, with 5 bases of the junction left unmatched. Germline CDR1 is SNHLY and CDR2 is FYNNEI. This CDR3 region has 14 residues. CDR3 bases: TGTGCCAGCCGCCTAGCGGGAGGCGCCGGGGAGCTGTTTTTT. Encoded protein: CASRLAGGAGELFF.

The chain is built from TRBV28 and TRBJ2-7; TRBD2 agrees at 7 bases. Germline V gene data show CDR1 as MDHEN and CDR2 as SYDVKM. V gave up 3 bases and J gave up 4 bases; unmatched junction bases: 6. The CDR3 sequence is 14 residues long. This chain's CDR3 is CASSLERDYYEQYF. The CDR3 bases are TGTGCCAGCAGTTTGGAGCGGGATTATTACGAGCAGTACTTC.

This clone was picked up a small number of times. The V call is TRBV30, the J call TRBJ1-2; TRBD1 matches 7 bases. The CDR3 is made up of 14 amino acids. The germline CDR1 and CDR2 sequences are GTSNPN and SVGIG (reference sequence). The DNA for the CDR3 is TGTGTCGGGGGGCCGTCGGGACAGAACTATGGCTACACCTTC. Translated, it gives CVGGPSGQNYGYTF.

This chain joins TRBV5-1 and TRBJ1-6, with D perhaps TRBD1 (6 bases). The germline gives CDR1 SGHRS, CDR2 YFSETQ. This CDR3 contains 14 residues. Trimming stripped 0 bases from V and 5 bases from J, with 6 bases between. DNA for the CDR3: TGCGCCAGCAGCTTGGGGACAGATAATTCACCCCTCCACTTT. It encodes CASSLGTDNSPLHF.

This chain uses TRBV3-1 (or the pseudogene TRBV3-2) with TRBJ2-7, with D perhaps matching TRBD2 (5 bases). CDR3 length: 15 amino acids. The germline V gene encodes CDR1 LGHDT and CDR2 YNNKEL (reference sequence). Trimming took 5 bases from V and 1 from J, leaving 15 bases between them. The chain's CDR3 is CASSTTDRGSYEQYF. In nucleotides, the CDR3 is TGTGCCAGCAGCACAACGGACCGGGGATCCTACGAGCAGTACTTC.

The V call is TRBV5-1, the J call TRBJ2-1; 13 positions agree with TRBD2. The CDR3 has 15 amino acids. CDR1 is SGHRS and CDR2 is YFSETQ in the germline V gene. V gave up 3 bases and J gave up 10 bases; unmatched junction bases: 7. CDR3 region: CASSSPGTSGKEQFF. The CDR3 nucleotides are TGCGCCAGCAGCTCTCCCGGGACTAGCGGGAAAGAGCAGTTCTTC. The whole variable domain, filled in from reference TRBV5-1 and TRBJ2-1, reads KAGVTQTPRYLIKTRGQQVTLSCSPISGHRSVSWYQQTPGQGLQFLFEYFSETQRNKGNFPGRFSGRQFSNSRSEMNVSTLELGDSALYLCASSSPGTSGKEQFFGPGTRLTVL.

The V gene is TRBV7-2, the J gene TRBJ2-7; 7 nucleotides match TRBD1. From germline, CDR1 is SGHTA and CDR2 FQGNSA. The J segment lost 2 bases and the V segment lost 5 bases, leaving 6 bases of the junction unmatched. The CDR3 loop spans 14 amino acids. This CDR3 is CASSPRTGPYEQYF. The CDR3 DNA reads TGTGCCAGCAGCCCCCGGACAGGACCCTACGAGCAGTACTTC. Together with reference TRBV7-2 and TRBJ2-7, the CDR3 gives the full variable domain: GAGVSQSPSNKVTEKGKDVELRCDPISGHTALYWYRQSLGQGLEFLIYFQGNSAPDKSGLPSDRFSAERTGGSVSTLTIQRTQQEDSAVYLCASSPRTGPYEQYFGPGTRLTVT.

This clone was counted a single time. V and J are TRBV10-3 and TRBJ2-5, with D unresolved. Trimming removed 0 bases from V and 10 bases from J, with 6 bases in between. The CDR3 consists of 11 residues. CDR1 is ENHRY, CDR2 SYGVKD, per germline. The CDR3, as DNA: TGTGCCATCAGTGAGTCTGGAGTCCAGTACTTC. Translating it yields CAISESGVQYF.